The text below deals with one TCR beta chain. Sequencing used immunoSEQ multiplex PCR; TCRdb keeps in-frame clones, though not all of them. The table includes roughly 29,000 clones, 84% detected once. The germline V gene encodes CDR1 DFQATT and CDR2 SNEGSKA (reference sequence). CDR3 size: 13 residues. The ends were cut back, 3 bases at V and 4 bases at J, with 10 bases in the middle. The entry originates in a study of blood T cell repertoires in COVID-19. The overall study: The United States, Italy and Spain provided the acute and convalescent COVID-19 samples.

The rearrangement uses TRBV20-1 and TRBJ2-1; D unresolved. This sequence originates from an elderly man with active COVID-19. The source material was peripheral blood. In DNA form, the CDR3 reads TGCAGTGCTAGTAGTCTACCATACAATGAGCAGTTCTTC. This translates into CSASSLPYNEQFF.